One sample yielded the 22 T cell receptor beta chains listed below, sequenced in a study of CD8+ T cells in alopecia areata. RNA extraction was followed by reverse transcription into cDNA, which acted as the sequencing template. The repertoire was sequenced with immunoSEQ multiplex PCR; TCRdb's copy has only in-frame clones and lacks some. The sample lists around 98,000 clones, about 45% seen once, with 0.79% in the top ten. Sequencing used CD4+ T cells sorted from blood. The receptor source for this set is a human donor with alopecia areata.

This sequence joins TRBV30 and TRBJ1-5, with D perhaps matching TRBD1 (6 bases). With 2 bases removed from V and 2 bases from J, the gap between germline ends came to 16 bases. This CDR3 is 16 amino acids long. Germline values: CDR1 GTSNPN, CDR2 SVGIG (reference sequence). The CDR3 is CAWSPTGTGGNQPQHF. In DNA, the CDR3 is TGTGCCTGGAGTCCAACAGGGACGGGAGGCAATCAGCCCCAGCATTTT.

The table lists this clone with a few counts. This rearrangement joins TRBV29-1 to TRBJ2-1; D gene unclear. Trimming left V 2 bases short and J 6 bases short, with 17 bases between. Germline loops: CDR1 SQVTM, CDR2 ANQGSEA. The CDR3 spans 15 residues. CDR3 sequence: CSVEIGILLSNEQFF. For the CDR3, the DNA is TGCAGCGTTGAAATTGGCATCCTCTTGAGCAATGAGCAGTTCTTC.

A single count supports this clone. The chain employs TRBV11-2 and TRBJ2-5, with unresolved D. CDR1 and CDR2 from the germline V gene are SGHAT and FQNNGV. V dropped 5 bases and J dropped 4 bases, with 8 bases sitting between them. The CDR3 loop spans 12 amino acids. CDR3 nucleotide sequence: TGTGCCAGCAGCCAACACCGAGAGACCCAGTACTTC. Translating it yields CASSQHRETQYF.

This chain links TRBV25-1 with TRBJ2-5, with D unclear. Germline V lookup: CDR1 MGHDK, CDR2 SYGVNS. This CDR3 has 12 amino acids. The germline V and J ends were trimmed by 6 bases and 0 bases, with 5 bases remaining between them. This CDR3 is CASRGNQETQYF. CDR3 in DNA: TGTGCCAGCAGAGGCAACCAAGAGACCCAGTACTTC. The full variable domain, with the rest looked up from reference TRBV25-1 and TRBJ2-5, is EADIYQTPRYLVIGTGKKITLECSQTMGHDKMYWYQQDPGMELHLIHYSYGVNSTEKGDLSSESTVSRIRTEHFPLTLESARPSHTSQYLCASRGNQETQYFGPGTRLLVL.

The V gene is TRBV29-1, the J gene TRBJ2-7; TRBD2 might be the D (6 bases). There are 12 residues in the CDR3. The germline gives CDR1 SQVTM, CDR2 ANQGSEA. The V gene lost 4 bases and the J gene lost 5 bases, with 12 bases spanning the gap. The CDR3 DNA reads as TGCAGCGTTGGCGGGGAAGGTGACGAGCAGTACTTC. Translating gives CSVGGEGDEQYF.

V is TRBV27 and J is TRBJ1-6; the D gene is possibly TRBD1 (5 bases). The CDR3 runs 14 residues. The ends were cut back, 5 bases at V and 6 bases at J, with 11 bases in the middle. Germline lookup yields CDR1 MNHEY and CDR2 SMNVEV (reference sequence). CDR3 amino acids: CASSGGRPNSPLHF. The CDR3 DNA is TGTGCCAGCAGTGGGGGACGGCCTAATTCACCCCTCCACTTT.

This chain joins TRBV15 and TRBJ2-3; D is uncertain. Germline V CDR1 and CDR2: LNHNV, YYDKDF (reference sequence). The V gene lost 4 bases and the J gene lost 4 bases, with 9 bases spanning the gap. The CDR3 contains 13 residues. CDR3 protein: CATSNLGPDTQYF. In DNA, the CDR3 is TGTGCCACCAGCAACTTAGGCCCAGATACGCAGTATTTT.

On this clone: This specimen includes other DNA sequences encoding the same CDR3. This chain links TRBV29-1 with TRBJ1-1; no reliable D call. Germline V gene lookup returns CDR1 SQVTM and CDR2 ANQGSEA. The CDR3 runs to 12 residues. With 5 bases removed from V and 0 bases from J, the gap between germline ends came to 7 bases. CDR3 DNA: TGCAGCGTTTCCCGGATGAACACTGAAGCTTTCTTT. Translated, it gives CSVSRMNTEAFF.

The V and J genes are TRBV5-1 and TRBJ1-2, with D uncertain. V was cut by 4 bases and J by 7 bases, with 11 bases left in between. This CDR3 has 12 amino acids. Germline V gene lookup returns CDR1 SGHRS and CDR2 YFSETQ. The CDR3 sequence: CASSRANLGYTF. The CDR3 nucleotides are TGCGCCAGCAGCCGGGCCAACCTTGGCTACACCTTC.

This clone came up a few times. V gene TRBV29-1 combines with J gene TRBJ2-7; 12 bases align to TRBD2. Germline lookup yields CDR1 SQVTM and CDR2 ANQGSEA. The CDR3 totals 14 residues. V lost 6 bases, J lost 3 bases, and 6 bases stayed unmatched. The CDR3 reads CSVGRLAGDYEQYF. CDR3 nucleotides: TGCAGCGTCGGTAGACTAGCGGGAGACTACGAGCAGTACTTC.

Notes on this clone: Within the sample, other DNA sequences also encode this same CDR3. The chain links TRBV5-1 to TRBJ2-5; possible D gene TRBD1, 6 bases. Trimming removed 6 bases at V and 2 bases at J, with 8 bases between. CDR1 and CDR2 from the germline V gene are SGHRS and YFSETQ. The CDR3 runs to 12 residues. CDR3 nucleotides: TGCGCCAGCACGGACAGTCAAGAGACCCAGTACTTC. The encoded protein is CASTDSQETQYF.

V usage is TRBV7-2 and J usage is TRBJ2-7, with 9 bases matching TRBD2. In germline, CDR1 is SGHTA, CDR2 FQGNSA. Losses at the gene ends were 5 bases for V and 4 bases for J; bases not matched to a gene: 12. The CDR3 is made up of 16 amino acids. CDR3 sequence (DNA): TGTGCCAGCAGCCCACAGGCTAGCGGGGCATCGTACGAGCAGTACTTC. It translates to CASSPQASGASYEQYF.

The gene calls are TRBV27 and TRBJ1-6; D possibly corresponds to TRBD1 (6 bases). CDR3 size: 17 residues. With 6 bases removed from V and 4 bases from J, the gap between germline ends came to 19 bases. Looked up from germline, CDR1 is MNHEY and CDR2 is SMNVEV (reference sequence). CDR3 DNA: TGTGCCAGCAGACTAGAATCAAGACAGGCGTATAATTCACCCCTCCACTTT. Encoded protein: CASRLESRQAYNSPLHF.

The V and J genes are TRBV25-1 and TRBJ1-6; D gene unclear. From germline, CDR1 is MGHDK and CDR2 SYGVNS. The CDR3 has 14 residues. Trimming removed 3 bases from V and 9 bases from J, with 12 bases in between. The CDR3 loop reads CASSDAGEVSPLHF. In DNA, the CDR3 is TGTGCCAGCAGTGATGCAGGCGAAGTTTCACCCCTCCACTTT.

This clone appeared a few times. The rearrangement links TRBV14 to TRBJ2-5; 7 bases align to TRBD2. V lost 7 bases to trimming and J lost 0 bases; unmatched junction nucleotides: 11. In germline, CDR1 is SGHDN, CDR2 FVKESK. The CDR3 runs 16 residues. The CDR3 here is CASKGRLAVYQETQYF. The CDR3 DNA is TGTGCCAGCAAGGGTCGGCTAGCGGTGTACCAAGAGACCCAGTACTTC.

In this sample, this clone turned up a few times. The gene calls are TRBV27 and TRBJ1-6; D ambiguous. The CDR3 runs to 12 residues. The V end lost 6 bases, the J end lost 7 bases, and 7 bases lay between the germline ends. Germline CDR1 and CDR2: MNHEY and SMNVEV (reference sequence). In DNA form, the CDR3 reads TGTGCCAGCAGAGAGTACAATTCACCCCTCCACTTT. The encoded protein is CASREYNSPLHF.

V gene TRBV6-5 combines with J gene TRBJ2-7; 8 bases fit TRBD1. The CDR3 sequence is 12 residues long. Germline lookup yields CDR1 MNHEY and CDR2 SVGAGI. V dropped 6 bases and J dropped 11; count of bases not matched to a gene: 9. The CDR3 DNA sequence: TGTGCCAGCAGGTCGAATCCGGGACAGGAGTACTTC. It encodes CASRSNPGQEYF.

The rearrangement links TRBV30 to TRBJ2-5; 7 bases line up with TRBD2. Per the germline V gene, CDR1 is GTSNPN and CDR2 is SVGIG (reference sequence). The J segment lost 4 bases and the V segment lost 2 bases, leaving 10 bases of the junction unmatched. The CDR3 is 15 amino acids. CDR3 region: CAWSWGGSGGETQYF. DNA of the CDR3: TGTGCCTGGAGTTGGGGCGGGAGTGGAGGAGAGACCCAGTACTTC.

The chain's CDR3 is CSGSWEYGYTF. In DNA, the CDR3 is TGCAGCGGTTCCTGGGAATATGGCTACACCTTC. V gene TRBV29-1 combines with J gene TRBJ1-2; no firm D call. Germline CDR1 and CDR2: SQVTM and ANQGSEA. Between the trimmed V and J ends, which lost 7 bases and 5 bases, there was a span of 11 bases. This CDR3 contains 11 residues.

The rearrangement uses TRBV7-9 and TRBJ2-7; the D is unclear. The CDR3 is 12 residues long. Trimming shortened V by 4 bases and J by 2 bases, and 6 bases separated the two germline ends. Germline V gene sequence: CDR1 SEHNR, CDR2 FQNEAQ (reference sequence). CDR3: CASSSITYEQYF. The CDR3 nucleotides read TGTGCCAGCAGCTCGATAACCTACGAGCAGTACTTC.

This clone has only one observation. The V gene is TRBV15, the J gene TRBJ1-2; 9 bases match TRBD1. Germline lookup yields CDR1 LNHNV and CDR2 YYDKDF (reference sequence). V trimming: 0 bases; J trimming: 5 bases; junction bases outside the gene matches: 4. The CDR3 extends over 15 amino acids. CDR3 region: CATSRDLGQGYGYTF. The CDR3 DNA follows: TGTGCCACCAGCAGAGATCTGGGACAGGGATATGGCTACACCTTC.

The V call is TRBV5-1, the J call TRBJ1-2; possibly TRBD1 for D (5 bases). CDR1 and CDR2 (germline): SGHRS, YFSETQ. The ends were cut back, 0 bases at V and 5 bases at J, with 11 bases in the middle. This CDR3 has 14 residues. The CDR3 here is CASSLEAGNYGYTF. In DNA form, the CDR3 reads TGCGCCAGCAGCTTGGAGGCAGGGAATTATGGCTACACCTTC.